The next 26 T cell receptor beta chains were all read from a single sample in a study of breast tumors, draining lymph nodes, adjacent tissues. TCRdb independently ran MiXCR on the multiplex PCR reads; one entry per CDR3 protein. The sample holds 20,000 to 25,000 distinct CDR3 sequences, approximately 60% seen once. Sequencing was performed on tumor-adjacent breast tissue. These receptors all come from a female donor with breast cancer. Some clones in this sample may be carry-over from other donors' samples.

This sequence joins TRBV7-9 and TRBJ1-6; 9 bases are a match to TRBD1. Trimming removed 3 bases from V and 7 bases from J; junction bases left unmatched: 10. Germline values: CDR1 SEHNR, CDR2 FQNEAQ (reference sequence). The CDR3 is 17 residues long. CDR3 coding DNA: TGTGCCAGCAGCTTGGGGGTAACAGGGGGCCGAAATTCACCCCTCCACTTT. It codes for CASSLGVTGGRNSPLHF.

This clonotype has at least ten counts. The V and J genes are TRBV3-1 and TRBJ1-3; D may be TRBD1 (5 bases). The germline gives CDR1 LGHDT, CDR2 YNNKEL (reference sequence). Trimming pared 1 base from V and 4 bases from J, leaving 20 bases between. This CDR3 has 18 residues. The DNA for the CDR3 is TGTGCCAGCAGCCAAGTATATGAGACAGCCTCCTCGGGAAACACCATATATTTT. Translation gives CASSQVYETASSGNTIYF.

This clonotype has at least ten counts. The CDR3 protein is CSARDEPGQVRVEQFF. For the CDR3, the DNA is TGCAGTGCTAGAGATGAACCGGGACAGGTACGGGTTGAGCAGTTCTTC. V usage is TRBV20-1 and J usage is TRBJ2-1; 8 positions match TRBD1. The CDR3 sequence is 16 residues long. In germline, CDR1 is DFQATT, CDR2 SNEGSKA (reference sequence). The J segment lost 9 bases and the V segment lost 0 bases, leaving 13 bases of the junction unmatched.

V usage is TRBV6-2 or TRBV6-3 and J usage is TRBJ1-4; D is ambiguous. Germline V lookup: CDR1 MNHEY, CDR2 SVGEGT. V was clipped by 4 bases and J by 7 bases, with 10 bases between them. CDR3 length equals 13 residues. Written as DNA, the CDR3 is TGTGCCAGCAGTTCCCGGCCCGGTGAAAAACTGTTTTTT. It yields the protein CASSSRPGEKLFF.

This clonotype was seen many times. A read error may explain this, as a much larger clone is one base away. The rearrangement joins TRBV12-3 or TRBV12-4 to TRBJ1-5; possibly TRBD1 for D (6 bases). The CDR3 loop spans 17 amino acids. Deletions cut 3 bases from V and 0 bases from J, with 15 bases between. The CDR3 region has the DNA TGTGCCAGCAGTTTCGGCGGCAGGGGACCTAGCAATCAGCCCCAGCATTTT. Amino acids: CASSFGGRGPSNQPQHF.

The chain has TRBV28 and TRBJ1-5; TRBD1 might be the D (5 bases). Germline V gives CDR1 MDHEN, CDR2 SYDVKM. This CDR3 has 16 residues. Trimming took off 7 bases at V and 6 bases at J, with 22 bases between the two ends. CDR3 region: CASIEGARRWGQPQHF. The DNA of the CDR3 is TGTGCCAGCATCGAAGGGGCGAGGAGATGGGGTCAGCCCCAGCATTTT.

The rearrangement joins TRBV15 to TRBJ1-2; D is perhaps TRBD1 (5 bases). Trimming removed 6 bases at V and 5 bases at J, with 13 bases between. Germline CDR1 reads LNHNV; CDR2 reads YYDKDF (reference sequence). This CDR3 region has 13 residues. The CDR3, as DNA: TGTGCCACCAGGATCGACAGCGCTTATGGCTACACCTTC. It encodes CATRIDSAYGYTF.

Note on this clonotype: Germline and junction disagree at one end, which may indicate a read error. This sequence joins TRBV5-1 and TRBJ1-5; TRBD1 matches at 8 bases. This CDR3 contains 15 residues. Germline values: CDR1 SGHRS, CDR2 YFSETQ. The CDR3 loop is CASSYGTGQGQPQHF. In DNA form, the CDR3 reads TGTGCCAGCAGCTACGGGACAGGTCAAGGTCAGCCCCAGCATTTT.

The chain couples TRBV27 to TRBJ1-6; D is perhaps TRBD1 (5 bases). Trimming left V 6 bases short and J 8 bases short, with 17 bases between. From germline, CDR1 is MNHEY and CDR2 SMNVEV (reference sequence). The CDR3 runs 15 residues. In DNA, the CDR3 is TGTGCCAGCAGAGGAGCCGGGACTAGGGATTCACCCCTCCACTTT. This sequence encodes CASRGAGTRDSPLHF.

This chain uses TRBV7-9 with TRBJ1-4; 8 bases align to TRBD1. The CDR3 covers 14 residues. V lost 5 bases and J lost 7; bases outside the gene matches: 6. Per the germline V gene, CDR1 is SEHNR and CDR2 is FQNEAQ (reference sequence). Here the CDR3 DNA reads TGTGCCAGCAGCCGTGGACAGGGAAGTGAAAAACTGTTTTTT. Its protein product is CASSRGQGSEKLFF.

The CDR3, as DNA: TGTGCCAGCAGCTTACACAGCAGGGCCTCTGGAAACACCATATATTTT. Protein: CASSLHSRASGNTIYF. The rearrangement uses TRBV7-2 and TRBJ1-3, with D possibly matching TRBD1 (5 bases). The CDR3 runs to 16 residues. The germline CDR1 and CDR2 sequences are SGHTA and FQGNSA. The V end was cut by 2 bases, the J end by 0 bases, with 11 bases between.

Here the CDR3 reads CSVGVKGAEQFF. The CDR3 DNA sequence: TGCAGCGTAGGGGTAAAGGGAGCGGAGCAGTTCTTC. V gene TRBV29-1 combines with J gene TRBJ2-1; D is tentatively TRBD1 or TRBD2 (5 bases each). The CDR3 covers 12 residues. Trimming removed 6 bases at V and 10 bases at J, with 16 bases between. Per the germline V gene, CDR1 is SQVTM and CDR2 is ANQGSEA.

This rearrangement joins TRBV20-1 to TRBJ2-2, with 14 nucleotides matching TRBD2. V lost 3 bases and J lost 6; bases outside the gene matches: 3. The V gene's germline CDR1 is DFQATT and CDR2 SNEGSKA (reference sequence). CDR3 length: 15 amino acids. The CDR3 here is CSASRLAGGPGELFF. Here the CDR3 DNA reads TGCAGTGCTAGCCGACTAGCGGGAGGGCCCGGGGAGCTGTTTTTT.

This clonotype appeared many times. The chain links TRBV6-2 or TRBV6-3 to TRBJ2-1; D is ambiguous. The CDR3 is 17 residues long. Germline lookup yields CDR1 MNHEY and CDR2 SVGEGT. The V and J ends lost 2 bases and 0 bases respectively, with 14 bases between them. CDR3 bases: TGTGCCAGCAGTTACCCCGGAGCGCCCAGCTCCTACAATGAGCAGTTCTTC. Translation: CASSYPGAPSSYNEQFF.

This clonotype rates as medium-sized. The chain carries TRBV6-1 and TRBJ2-1; no reliable D call. This CDR3 has 11 residues. CDR1 is MNHNS and CDR2 is SASEGT in the germline V gene. The ends were cut back, 4 bases at V and 7 bases at J, with 5 bases in the middle. The CDR3, as DNA: TGTGCCAGCAGTGTGCGGAATGAGCAGTTCTTC. Its protein is CASSVRNEQFF.

The rearrangement joins TRBV3-1 to TRBJ2-5, with 16 bases lining up with TRBD2. The germline CDR1 and CDR2 sequences are LGHDT and YNNKEL (reference sequence). The CDR3 is 15 residues long. V lost 5 bases, J lost 4 bases, and 1 base stayed unmatched. The CDR3 DNA is TGTGCCAGCAGCGGGACTAGCGGGGGGGCAGAGACCCAGTACTTC. It specifies CASSGTSGGAETQYF.

This rearrangement joins TRBV20-1 to TRBJ2-1; D perhaps matches TRBD1 (5 bases). CDR1 and CDR2 (germline): DFQATT, SNEGSKA (reference sequence). V lost 8 bases and J 1 base, leaving 15 bases between the germline ends. The CDR3 has 14 residues. As DNA, the CDR3 is TGCAGTTACTCACCGGACACTTCCTACAATGAGCAGTTCTTC. It specifies CSYSPDTSYNEQFF.

The rearrangement joins TRBV9 to TRBJ1-5; 8 bases are shared with TRBD1. V lost 0 bases, J lost 4 bases, and 3 bases stayed unmatched. The CDR3 totals 15 residues. CDR1 is SGDLS, CDR2 YYNGEE, per germline. The CDR3 coding sequence is TGTGCCAGCAGCGTAGGGGGACAGGCTAATCAGCCCCAGCATTTT. This encodes CASSVGGQANQPQHF. Together with reference TRBV9 and TRBJ1-5, the CDR3 gives the full variable domain: DSGVTQTPKHLITATGQRVTLRCSPRSGDLSVYWYQQSLDQGLQFLIQYYNGEERAKGNILERFSAQQFPDLHSELNLSSLELGDSALYFCASSVGGQANQPQHFGDGTRLSIL.

This chain links TRBV24-1 with TRBJ1-5, with D maybe TRBD1 (6 bases). Trimming stripped 3 bases from V and 7 bases from J, with 9 bases between. The CDR3 loop spans 13 amino acids. Germline values: CDR1 KGHDR, CDR2 SFDVKD. Here the CDR3 DNA reads TGTGCCACCAGTGATACAGGGAACCAGCCCCAGCATTTT. Translation gives CATSDTGNQPQHF.

The chain has TRBV7-2 and TRBJ1-4; D may be TRBD1 (5 bases). Germline V gives CDR1 SGHTA, CDR2 FQGNSA. V was cut by 5 bases and J by 0 bases, with 7 bases left in between. This CDR3 spans 14 amino acids. The CDR3 DNA is TGTGCCAGCAGCCCGACAGCAACTAATGAAAAACTGTTTTTT. It translates to CASSPTATNEKLFF.

This clonotype was picked up many times. The chain combines TRBV6-6 with TRBJ1-5; 7 bases align to TRBD1. Germline-derived CDR1 and CDR2 are MNHNY and SVGAGI (reference sequence). The CDR3 is 15 residues long. Unmatched junction bases numbered 9, after V lost 7 bases and J lost 3 bases. In nucleotides, the CDR3 is TGTGCCAGCACCTTTGGGACAGCTAACAATCAGCCCCAGCATTTT. Translating gives CASTFGTANNQPQHF.

The CDR3 protein is CASSSLSGGSYEQYF. Here the CDR3 DNA reads TGTGCCAGCAGTTCGCTTAGCGGGGGGAGCTACGAGCAGTACTTC. The rearrangement joins TRBV6-5 to TRBJ2-7; 10 bases agree with TRBD2. Germline loops: CDR1 MNHEY, CDR2 SVGAGI. This CDR3 has 15 residues. Trimming at V came to 4 bases and at J to 3 bases, leaving 6 bases not matched to a gene.

The V call is TRBV9, the J call TRBJ2-3, with a possible D match to TRBD2 (5 bases). Per germline, CDR1 SGDLS and CDR2 YYNGEE. Trimming took 0 bases from V and 4 from J, leaving 12 bases between them. The length of the CDR3 is 15 residues. CDR3 protein: CASSVAGGSADTQYF. In DNA form, the CDR3 reads TGTGCCAGCAGCGTAGCTGGTGGGAGCGCAGATACGCAGTATTTT.

The chain couples TRBV10-3 to TRBJ1-2, with D possibly being TRBD1 (5 bases). The CDR3 runs 14 residues. Trimming left V 4 bases short and J 6 bases short, with 15 bases between. CDR1 and CDR2 from the germline V gene are ENHRY and SYGVKD. The CDR3 sequence: CAISGLGQEDGYTF. CDR3 DNA: TGTGCCATCAGTGGGCTGGGGCAGGAAGATGGCTACACCTTC.

The rearrangement uses TRBV6-1 and TRBJ2-7; TRBD1 matches 9 bases. Per the germline V gene, CDR1 is MNHNS and CDR2 is SASEGT. V was clipped by 6 bases and J by 2 bases; unmatched bases: 8. The CDR3 consists of 15 residues. The CDR3 DNA reads TGTGCCAGCAGACTCACCGGGACAGGGACCTACGAGCAGTACTTC. Translating it yields CASRLTGTGTYEQYF.

This clonotype was picked up one time. This chain links TRBV6-1 with TRBJ1-2, with D possibly being TRBD1 (5 bases). CDR3 length: 15 amino acids. The germline CDR1 and CDR2 sequences are MNHNS and SASEGT. V was cut by 5 bases and J by 2 bases, with 15 bases left in between. DNA of the CDR3: TGTGCCAGCAGTTACGCAGGCGGGGGAAACTATGGCTACACCTTC. Encoded protein: CASSYAGGGNYGYTF.